This T cell receptor beta chain comes out of a study of OX40 agonist ivuxolimab in advanced cancers. Study observations and caveats: Relative to CD4+ cells, CD8+ T cells on average had more expanded clones. Partial responders receiving 0.1-3.0 mg/kg showed among the lowest clonal expansion.

Patients with a history of autoimmune disease or on systemic immunosuppression were excluded. Germline V gene data show CDR1 as LGHNT and CDR2 as FRNRAP. The CDR3 has 16 amino acids. Between the trimmed V and J ends, which lost 1 base and 0 bases, there was a span of 13 bases. With respect to this clone: Its antigen is currently unknown.

Produced via immunoSEQ multiplex PCR; TCRdb's table is partial and in-frame only. Among tens of thousands of clones, 85% to 90% were seen once, and the ten largest hold about 7.7%. The chain couples TRBV12-5 to TRBJ2-7; a weak D match, TRBD2 (6 bases). This sequence was found in an adult with an advanced solid tumor such as melanoma, head and neck, liver or kidney cancer. This material consisted of CD4+ or CD8+ T cells sorted from blood, taken in a trial of the OX40 agonist ivuxolimab. Here the CDR3 DNA reads TGTGCTAGTGGTTTGGCCACTAGCTTTAGCTCCTACGAGCAGTACTTC. Its translation is CASGLATSFSSYEQYF.